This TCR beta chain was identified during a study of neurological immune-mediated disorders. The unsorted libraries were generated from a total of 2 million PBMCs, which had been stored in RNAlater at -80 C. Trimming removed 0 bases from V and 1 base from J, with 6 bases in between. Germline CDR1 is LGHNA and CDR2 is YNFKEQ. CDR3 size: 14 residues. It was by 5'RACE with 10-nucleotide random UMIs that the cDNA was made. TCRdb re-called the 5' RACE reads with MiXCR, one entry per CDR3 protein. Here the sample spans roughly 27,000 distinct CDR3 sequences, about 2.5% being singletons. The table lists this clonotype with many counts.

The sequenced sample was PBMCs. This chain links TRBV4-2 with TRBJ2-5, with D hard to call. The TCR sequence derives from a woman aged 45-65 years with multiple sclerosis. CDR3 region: CASSQEPAQETQYF. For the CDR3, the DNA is TGTGCCAGCAGCCAAGAACCGGCCCAAGAGACCCAGTACTTC.